These 3 T cell receptor beta chains came from one sample sequenced in a study of Ad26.COV2.S vaccination and SARS-CoV-2 variants. This table comes from immunoSEQ multiplex PCR, and its TCRdb copy is limited to in-frame clones, with some not included. The table lists over 130,000 clones, 86% of them singletons. Sample: peripheral blood, taken after recovery from COVID-19. These receptors originate from a human donor who had recovered from COVID-19.

The chain is built from TRBV3-1 (or the pseudogene TRBV3-2) and TRBJ1-1, with D uncertain. Between the trimmed V and J ends, which lost 4 bases and 3 bases, there was a span of 9 bases. The CDR3 has 13 residues. The germline V gene encodes CDR1 LGHDT and CDR2 YNNKEL (reference sequence). The CDR3 coding sequence is TGTGCCAGCAGCCTAATGGACGACACTGAAGCTTTCTTT. It yields the protein CASSLMDDTEAFF.

V usage is TRBV27 and J usage is TRBJ1-6, with D perhaps matching TRBD1 (6 bases). The germline V and J ends were trimmed by 7 bases and 8 bases, with 15 bases remaining between them. CDR1 and CDR2 from the germline V gene are MNHEY and SMNVEV (reference sequence). This CDR3 has 14 residues. The chain's CDR3 is CASTHRDNHSPLHF. The CDR3 DNA follows: TGTGCCAGCACCCACCGGGACAATCATTCACCCCTCCACTTT.

The chain recombines TRBV12-5 with TRBJ2-3, with TRBD2 identical over 7 bases. J lost 0 bases, V lost 4 bases, and 13 bases had no gene match. The length of the CDR3 is 18 residues. CDR1 and CDR2 (germline): LGHNT, FRNRAP. In DNA, the CDR3 is TGTGCTAGTGGTTCTAACGACTCTTCCGGGGGGAGCACAGATACGCAGTATTTT. It yields the protein CASGSNDSSGGSTDTQYF.